The 27 T cell receptor beta chains listed next were all sequenced from one sample in a study of blood T cell repertoires in COVID-19. Profiling relied on immunoSEQ multiplex PCR, and the TCRdb table lists in-frame clones only, not all of them. The data show around 150,000 clones, roughly four fifths seen once. Material: peripheral blood. These receptor sequences come from a man between 60 and 75 years old with active or convalescent COVID-19.

J is TRBJ2-1 and V is TRBV2, with 8 bases identical to TRBD2. V was pared by 2 bases and J by 6 bases, with 6 bases of the junction left unmatched. The CDR3 has 15 residues. Germline-derived CDR1 and CDR2 are SNHLY and FYNNEI. CDR3 protein: CASSETRLASNEQFF. CDR3 DNA sequence: TGTGCCAGCAGTGAAACCCGACTAGCGTCCAATGAGCAGTTCTTC.

This clone was counted once. V usage is TRBV19 and J usage is TRBJ2-7; possibly TRBD2 for D (5 bases). V was cut by 9 bases and J by 0 bases, with 15 bases left in between. From germline, CDR1 is LNHDA and CDR2 SQIVND (reference sequence). The length of the CDR3 is 14 residues. The CDR3 bases are TGTGCCAGAACTAGTAGCGAGACCTCCTACGAGCAGTACTTC. This translates into CARTSSETSYEQYF. Looking up the rest from reference TRBV19 and TRBJ2-7 gives the full variable domain: DGGITQSPKYLFRKEGQNVTLSCEQNLNHDAMYWYRQDPGQGLRLIYYSQIVNDFQKGDIAEGYSVSREKKESFPLTVTSAQKNPTAFYLCARTSSETSYEQYFGPGTRLTVT.

The chain recombines TRBV5-6 with TRBJ2-7, with 9 nucleotides matching TRBD2. Germline CDR1 is SGHDT and CDR2 is YYEEEE. With V trimmed by 1 base and J by 4 bases, 9 bases remained unmatched. The length of the CDR3 is 16 residues. The CDR3 nucleotides read TGTGCCAGCAGCTTGATAGCGGGAGCCCTACTGTACGAGCAGTACTTC. It is translated as CASSLIAGALLYEQYF.

The chain recombines TRBV6-2 or TRBV6-3 with TRBJ2-1, with a weak D call TRBD2 (6 bases). The length of the CDR3 is 17 residues. Germline V gives CDR1 MNHEY, CDR2 SVGEGT. The V and J ends lost 2 bases and 5 bases respectively, with 19 bases between them. The CDR3, as DNA: TGTGCCAGCAGTTACCCAATTTTCCGTAGCGGTGACAATGAGCAGTTCTTC. Protein: CASSYPIFRSGDNEQFF.

The chain carries TRBV24-1 and TRBJ2-2; 11 nucleotides agree with TRBD1. The CDR3 consists of 15 residues. With V trimmed by 3 bases and J by 6 bases, 2 bases remained unmatched. CDR1 and CDR2 (germline): KGHDR, SFDVKD. CDR3 coding DNA: TGTGCCACCAGTGATCCGGGACAGGGGGCCGGGGAGCTGTTTTTT. Protein: CATSDPGQGAGELFF.

V usage is TRBV7-3 and J usage is TRBJ2-3; 8 nucleotides match TRBD1. The CDR3 spans 17 residues. Germline-derived CDR1 and CDR2 are SGHTA and FQGTGA. The V segment lost 1 base and the J segment 6 bases; nucleotides outside the gene matches: 12. The CDR3 region has the DNA TGTGCCAGCAGCTTAAATGGGGGACAGGCTCCCGGGGATACGCAGTATTTT. This translates into CASSLNGGQAPGDTQYF.

This clone was seen more than once but under ten times. This chain links TRBV14 with TRBJ2-5; TRBD2 agrees at 9 bases. J lost 5 bases, V lost 4 bases, and 5 bases had no gene match. Germline lookup yields CDR1 SGHDN and CDR2 FVKESK. The CDR3 length is 14 residues. In nucleotides, the CDR3 is TGTGCCAGCAGCCGAGCGGGGGGCTGGGAGACCCAGTACTTC. Translating it yields CASSRAGGWETQYF.

The V and J genes are TRBV28 and TRBJ1-2; weak D call: TRBD1 (5 bases). Germline V lookup: CDR1 MDHEN, CDR2 SYDVKM. The CDR3 is made up of 16 amino acids. The germline V and J ends were trimmed by 6 bases and 6 bases, with 23 bases remaining between them. The CDR3 reads CASRYEPGLPTDGYTF. The DNA of the CDR3 is TGTGCCAGCAGATATGAACCGGGACTTCCGACGGATGGCTACACCTTC.

The chain links TRBV7-9 to TRBJ2-3; D gene unclear. V was clipped by 5 bases and J by 1 base, with 7 bases between them. The CDR3 runs to 13 residues. Per germline, CDR1 SEHNR and CDR2 FQNEAQ (reference sequence). The CDR3: CASSGPRTDTQYF. Written as DNA, the CDR3 is TGTGCCAGCAGCGGGCCCCGCACAGATACGCAGTATTTT.

This clone was observed once. This sequence joins TRBV29-1 and TRBJ2-6, with 12 bases that match TRBD1. Per germline, CDR1 SQVTM and CDR2 ANQGSEA. CDR3 size: 17 residues. V lost 5 bases, J lost 2 bases, and 7 bases stayed unmatched. The CDR3 bases are TGCAGCGTTTCCGGGACAGGGGGCATCCCTGGGGCCAACGTCCTGACTTTC. It codes for CSVSGTGGIPGANVLTF.

The genes are TRBV6-5 and TRBJ2-1; D is unresolved. Deletions cut 5 bases from V and 4 bases from J, with 12 bases between. Germline CDR1 MNHEY, CDR2 SVGAGI. CDR3 size: 14 residues. The CDR3 bases are TGTGCCAGCAGTCATTTAGCCGTATACAATGAGCAGTTCTTC. Residues: CASSHLAVYNEQFF.

The sample holds a few counts of this clone. V and J are TRBV5-1 and TRBJ1-4; a weak D match, TRBD1 (5 bases). V lost 0 bases and J 1 base, leaving 7 bases between the germline ends. CDR1 is SGHRS, CDR2 YFSETQ, per germline. The CDR3 is made up of 15 amino acids. CDR3 loop: CASSLAGGTNEKLFF. DNA of the CDR3: TGCGCCAGCAGCTTGGCCGGGGGAACTAATGAAAAACTGTTTTTT. Looking up the rest from reference TRBV5-1 and TRBJ1-4 gives the full variable domain: KAGVTQTPRYLIKTRGQQVTLSCSPISGHRSVSWYQQTPGQGLQFLFEYFSETQRNKGNFPGRFSGRQFSNSRSEMNVSTLELGDSALYLCASSLAGGTNEKLFFGSGTQLSVL.

The CDR3 nucleotides read TGTGCCAGTAGTATAGTGGGACTACACTACGAGCAGTACTTC. Its protein is CASSIVGLHYEQYF. The rearrangement uses TRBV19 and TRBJ2-7; TRBD2 matches at 7 bases. The germline CDR1 and CDR2 sequences are LNHDA and SQIVND (reference sequence). The CDR3 extends over 14 amino acids. Trimming took 1 base from V and 3 from J; bases not matched to a gene: 3.

The chain is built from TRBV10-1 and TRBJ2-1; D is perhaps TRBD2 (5 bases). The CDR3 spans 15 residues. V lost 2 bases to trimming and J lost 10 bases, with 18 bases between them. Germline V lookup: CDR1 WNHNN, CDR2 SYGVQD (reference sequence). In DNA, the CDR3 is TGCGCCAGCAGTGAGACTAGTGCAACTTTCCGGGAGCAGTTCTTC. This codes for CASSETSATFREQFF.

This clone was counted only a few times. V gene TRBV2 combines with J gene TRBJ1-1, with D possibly matching TRBD1 (5 bases). The germline V and J ends were trimmed by 1 base and 1 base, with 19 bases remaining between them. The CDR3 covers 18 residues. The germline gives CDR1 SNHLY, CDR2 FYNNEI. The CDR3 spells CASSEGHTILGPNTEAFF. In nucleotides, the CDR3 is TGTGCCAGCAGTGAAGGGCACACGATTTTGGGGCCGAACACTGAAGCTTTCTTT.

This chain connects TRBV18 to TRBJ2-5, with 7 bases aligning to TRBD2. The CDR3 spans 13 residues. The germline CDR1 and CDR2 sequences are KGHSH and LQKENI. J was trimmed by 5 bases and V by 5 bases; bases with no gene match: 5. CDR3 amino acids: CASSSGLYETQYF. In nucleotides, the CDR3 is TGTGCCAGCTCATCGGGACTATATGAGACCCAGTACTTC. The complete variable domain, with remaining parts taken from reference TRBV18 and TRBJ2-5, reads NAGVMQNPRHLVRRRGQEARLRCSPMKGHSHVYWYRQLPEEGLKFMVYLQKENIIDESGMPKERFSAEFPKEGPSILRIQQVVRGDSAAYFCASSSGLYETQYFGPGTRLLVL.

Only one count was recorded for this clone. J is TRBJ2-1 and V is TRBV24-1, with a tentative D call TRBD2 (6 bases). The germline gives CDR1 KGHDR, CDR2 SFDVKD. Between the trimmed V and J ends, which lost 3 bases and 0 bases, there was a span of 11 bases. The CDR3 extends over 16 amino acids. This CDR3 is CATSDGVAASYNEQFF. For the CDR3, the DNA is TGTGCCACCAGTGATGGGGTAGCGGCCTCCTACAATGAGCAGTTCTTC.

This clone was picked up one time. The V gene is TRBV6-4, the J gene TRBJ2-3, with D perhaps TRBD2 (7 bases). This CDR3 region has 15 residues. Trimming removed 0 bases from V and 3 bases from J, with 10 bases in between. Germline V gene sequence: CDR1 MRHNA, CDR2 SNTAGT. The CDR3 DNA is TGTGCCAGCAGTGACTCAAGGGGGGGAACAGATACGCAGTATTTT. Translation: CASSDSRGGTDTQYF.

In this sample, this clone turned up a few times. The DNA of the CDR3 is TGCGCCAGCGGACAGGGGATTAACTATGGCTACACCTTC. Its protein product is CASGQGINYGYTF. The V and J genes are TRBV5-1 and TRBJ1-2; 9 bases are shared with TRBD1. Germline V gene data show CDR1 as SGHRS and CDR2 as YFSETQ. This CDR3 region has 13 residues. V trimming: 7 bases; J trimming: 1 base; junction bases outside the gene matches: 2.

This clone was detected only a few times. The chain uses TRBV19 and TRBJ2-1; a possible D gene is TRBD2 (5 bases). This CDR3 is 13 amino acids long. Germline V gene data show CDR1 as LNHDA and CDR2 as SQIVND (reference sequence). V was trimmed by 8 bases and J by 10 bases, leaving 18 bases between them. This CDR3 reads CASGSATTWEQFF. The CDR3 DNA is TGTGCCAGTGGCTCAGCGACTACCTGGGAGCAGTTCTTC.

The chain combines TRBV6-1 with TRBJ1-2; D gene uncertain. This CDR3 comprises 15 residues. Germline V gives CDR1 MNHNS, CDR2 SASEGT. Trimming shortened V by 2 bases and J by 8 bases, and 18 bases separated the two germline ends. CDR3 in DNA: TGTGCCAGCAGTGAATTGGAAGAGGGCATCGGCGGCTACACCTTC. It yields the protein CASSELEEGIGGYTF.

The V and J genes are TRBV6-2 or TRBV6-3 and TRBJ1-1; 7 bases align to TRBD1. The CDR3 loop spans 16 amino acids. Germline V CDR1 and CDR2: MNHEY, SVGEGT. Germline trimming cut 5 bases from V and 1 base from J; bases unmatched to any gene: 10. The CDR3 sequence: CASSPDRPYPNTEAFF. The CDR3 coding sequence is TGTGCCAGCAGTCCGGACAGGCCTTACCCGAACACTGAAGCTTTCTTT.

This clone was observed a single time. The J gene is TRBJ1-2, the V gene TRBV2; D is unresolved. This CDR3 contains 13 residues. CDR1 SNHLY and CDR2 FYNNEI come from the germline V gene. V was shortened by 6 bases and J by 4 bases, with 12 bases between the two germline ends. The CDR3 bases are TGTGCCAGCAGAGCTTCAAGTTCCTATGGCTACACCTTC. Protein product: CASRASSSYGYTF.

The genes are TRBV28 and TRBJ2-7; TRBD1 might be the D (5 bases). Trimming stripped 3 bases from V and 2 bases from J, with 11 bases between. The germline CDR1 and CDR2 sequences are MDHEN and SYDVKM. This CDR3 contains 14 residues. CDR3 DNA sequence: TGTGCCAGCAGTTTGGGGCCAACCCCCTACGAGCAGTACTTC. Translation: CASSLGPTPYEQYF.

This clone was observed a single time. The chain joins TRBV4-1 to TRBJ1-6; 9 nucleotides align to TRBD1. The J segment lost 7 bases and the V segment lost 4 bases, leaving 8 bases of the junction unmatched. Germline V gene lookup returns CDR1 MGHRA and CDR2 YSYEKL. The CDR3 totals 16 residues. As DNA, the CDR3 is TGCGCCAGCAGCCGTAACCCCGGACAGGGGAATTCACCCCTCCACTTT. Translation gives CASSRNPGQGNSPLHF.

The J gene is TRBJ2-7, the V gene TRBV19; TRBD1 is a possible D gene (5 bases). Trimming cost V 3 bases and J 2 bases, with 11 bases left between them. The CDR3 contains 14 residues. Looked up from germline, CDR1 is LNHDA and CDR2 is SQIVND (reference sequence). CDR3 sequence: CASSMGLDPYEQYF. The DNA of the CDR3 is TGTGCCAGTAGTATGGGGCTAGACCCCTACGAGCAGTACTTC.

Turning to this clone: Additional DNA sequences in this sample encode the identical CDR3. The chain carries TRBV5-1 and TRBJ2-3, with D hard to call. Per germline, CDR1 SGHRS and CDR2 YFSETQ. Trimming took 2 bases from V and 2 from J, leaving 3 bases between them. This CDR3 region has 12 residues. Written as DNA, the CDR3 is TGCGCCAGCAGCTTCAACACAGATACGCAGTATTTT. Its translation is CASSFNTDTQYF.